This is a list of T cell receptor beta chains from one sample in a study of technical replicates of blood from a few donors. Produced via immunoSEQ multiplex PCR; TCRdb's table is partial and in-frame only. The table has under 65,000 clones, more than 85% seen once; the top ten hold around 3.6%. Sequenced sample: PBMCs. These receptors were obtained from a human donor in good health. Some clones in this sample may be carry-over from other donors' samples. The CDR3 runs from the conserved cysteine through the conserved F or W. The D gene is left open where the match is weak. Clone size appears in some rows only: once, few, many, or a class for an expanded clone.

j_gene,abundance,v_gene,d_gene,CDR3aa,CDR3nt
TRBJ2-5,NA,TRBV2,NA,CATSRGQETQYF,TGTGCCACATCGCGCGGCCAAGAGACCCAGTACTTC
TRBJ2-3,NA,TRBV4-3,NA,CASSQTAVDEDTQYF,TGCGCCAGCAGCCAGACAGCCGTGGATGAAGATACGCAGTATTTT
TRBJ2-5,NA,TRBV5-1,TRBD2,CASSPGLAGGSGETQYF,TGCGCCAGCAGCCCCGGACTAGCGGGAGGTTCTGGGGAGACCCAGTACTTC
TRBJ2-5,once,TRBV11-1,NA,CASSLGGKGETQYF,TGTGCCAGCAGCTTAGGCGGGAAAGGGGAGACCCAGTACTTC
TRBJ2-7,NA,TRBV2,NA,CASRGDMSYEQYF,TGTGCCAGCAGGGGGGACATGAGTTACGAGCAGTACTTC
TRBJ2-7,NA,TRBV28,TRBD1,CASSSSGQGAYEQYF,TGTGCCAGCAGTTCAAGTGGACAGGGGGCTTACGAGCAGTACTTC
TRBJ1-1,NA,TRBV19,NA,CASSNQGFGAFF,TGTGCCAGCAGCAATCAGGGTTTTGGAGCTTTCTTT
TRBJ1-5,NA,TRBV10-2,NA,CASSHIGGEPQHF,TGCGCCAGCAGTCACATCGGGGGAGAGCCCCAGCATTTT
TRBJ1-1,NA,TRBV4-3,NA,CASSQDRQGWSEAFF,TGCGCCAGCAGCCAAGATAGGCAGGGATGGAGTGAAGCTTTCTTT
TRBJ1-2,NA,TRBV6-1,TRBD1,CASSPGQGWSYTF,TGTGCCAGCAGCCCGGGACAGGGCTGGAGCTACACCTTC
TRBJ2-7,NA,TRBV6-5,TRBD1,CASTEGQPYEQYF,TGTGCCAGCACCGAGGGACAGCCCTACGAGCAGTACTTC
TRBJ1-2,once,TRBV6-1,NA,CASTSPRGGGYGYTF,TGTGCCAGCACCTCACCGAGGGGAGGGGGCTATGGCTACACCTTC
TRBJ2-1,NA,TRBV18,TRBD1,CASSPEQGAFNEQFF,TGTGCCAGCTCACCGGAACAGGGGGCGTTCAATGAGCAGTTCTTC
TRBJ2-2,NA,TRBV9,TRBD1,CASSVGTGMNTGELFF,TGTGCCAGCAGCGTAGGGACAGGGATGAACACCGGGGAGCTGTTTTTT
TRBJ1-2,NA,TRBV4-1,NA,CASSARGGGRRFGYTF,TGCGCCAGCTCGGCGCGGGGCGGGGGCCGGAGATTTGGCTACACCTTC
TRBJ2-7,NA,TRBV7-2,TRBD2,CASSKIYGTSGISYEQYF,TGTGCCAGCAGCAAAATCTACGGGACTAGCGGGATCTCCTACGAGCAGTACTTC
TRBJ1-6,NA,TRBV14,NA,CASSTRLNRNSPLHF,TGTGCCAGCAGCACCCGTCTCAATCGGAATTCACCCCTCCACTTT
TRBJ1-6,NA,TRBV2,TRBD1,CASSEDRGWGNSPLHF,TGTGCCAGCAGTGAGGACAGGGGTTGGGGAAATTCACCCCTCCACTTT
TRBJ2-1,NA,TRBV5-1,TRBD2,CASSFRTSAYNEQFF,TGCGCCAGCAGTTTTCGGACTAGCGCCTACAATGAGCAGTTCTTC